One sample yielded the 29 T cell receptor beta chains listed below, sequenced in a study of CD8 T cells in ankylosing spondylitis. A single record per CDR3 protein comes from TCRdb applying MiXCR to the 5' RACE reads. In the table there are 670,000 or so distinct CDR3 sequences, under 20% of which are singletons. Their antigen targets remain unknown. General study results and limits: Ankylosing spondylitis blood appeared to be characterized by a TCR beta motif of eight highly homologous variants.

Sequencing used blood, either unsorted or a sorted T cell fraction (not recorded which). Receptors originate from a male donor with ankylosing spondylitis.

CDR3 amino acids: CASSPASGPPGGFF. The CDR3 DNA reads as TGTGCCAGCAGTCCTGCCTCCGGGCCCCCCGGAGGTTTCTTT. The chain is built from TRBV2 and TRBJ1-1, with D uncertain. Germline-derived CDR1 and CDR2 are SNHLY and FYNNEI. The CDR3 consists of 14 residues. V gave up 5 bases and J gave up 13 bases, with 23 bases separating them.

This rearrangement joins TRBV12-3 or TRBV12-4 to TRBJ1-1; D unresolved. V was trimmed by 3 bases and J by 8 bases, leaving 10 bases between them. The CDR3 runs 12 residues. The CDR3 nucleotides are TGTGCCAGCAGTTTTCGCCCAACGGAAGCTTTCTTT. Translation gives CASSFRPTEAFF.

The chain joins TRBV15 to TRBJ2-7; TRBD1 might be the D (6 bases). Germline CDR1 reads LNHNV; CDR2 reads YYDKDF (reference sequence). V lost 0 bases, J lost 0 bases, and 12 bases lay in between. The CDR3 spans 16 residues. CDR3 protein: CATSRDPGTPSYEQYF. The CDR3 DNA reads TGTGCCACCAGCAGAGATCCAGGGACACCCTCCTACGAGCAGTACTTC.

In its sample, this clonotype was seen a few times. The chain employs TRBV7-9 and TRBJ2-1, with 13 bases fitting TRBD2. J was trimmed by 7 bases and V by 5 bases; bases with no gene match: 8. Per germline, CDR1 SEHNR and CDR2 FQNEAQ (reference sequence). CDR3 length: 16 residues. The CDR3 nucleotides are TGTGCCAGCAGCCCCGGACTAGCGGGGGATGGAAATGAGCAGTTCTTC. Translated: CASSPGLAGDGNEQFF.

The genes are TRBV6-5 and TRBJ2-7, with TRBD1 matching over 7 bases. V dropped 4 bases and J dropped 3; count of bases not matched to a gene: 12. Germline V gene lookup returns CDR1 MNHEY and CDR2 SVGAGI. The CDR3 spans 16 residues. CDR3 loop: CASSCRRDSTDYEQYF. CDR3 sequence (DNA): TGTGCCAGCAGTTGCCGCCGGGACAGCACTGACTACGAGCAGTACTTC.

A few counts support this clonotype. The chain's CDR3 is CASSGFNQPQHF. In DNA, the CDR3 is TGTGCCAGCAGTGGATTCAATCAGCCCCAGCATTTT. The genes are TRBV12-3 or TRBV12-4 and TRBJ1-5, with D hard to call. V lost 5 bases and J lost 3, with 5 bases in between. The CDR3 totals 12 residues.

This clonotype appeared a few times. CDR3 coding DNA: TGTGCCAGCAGCCCCTCGACCGCCGAGCGGCTAAGCACAGATACGCAGTATTTT. Its translation: CASSPSTAERLSTDTQYF. The V gene is TRBV7-3, the J gene TRBJ2-3; D is possibly TRBD2 (5 bases). The length of the CDR3 is 18 residues. V was trimmed by 5 bases and J by 0 bases, leaving 21 bases between them. Germline assignment: CDR1 SGHTA and CDR2 FQGTGA.

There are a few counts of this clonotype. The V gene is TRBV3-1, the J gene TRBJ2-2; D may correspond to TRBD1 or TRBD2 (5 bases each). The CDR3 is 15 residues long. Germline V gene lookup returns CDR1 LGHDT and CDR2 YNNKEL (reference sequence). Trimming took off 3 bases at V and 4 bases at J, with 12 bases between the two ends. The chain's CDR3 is CASSHWGSPTGELFF. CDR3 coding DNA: TGTGCCAGCAGCCACTGGGGGAGCCCCACCGGGGAGCTGTTTTTT.

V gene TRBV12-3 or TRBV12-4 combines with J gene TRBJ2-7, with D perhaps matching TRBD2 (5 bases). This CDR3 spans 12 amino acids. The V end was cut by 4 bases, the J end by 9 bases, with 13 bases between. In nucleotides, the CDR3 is TGTGCCAGCAGTTACGCTCGAGGGTGGCAGTACTTC. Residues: CASSYARGWQYF.

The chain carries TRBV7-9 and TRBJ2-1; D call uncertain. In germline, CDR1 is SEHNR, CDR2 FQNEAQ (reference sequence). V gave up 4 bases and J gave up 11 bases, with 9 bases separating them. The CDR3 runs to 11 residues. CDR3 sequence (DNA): TGTGCCAGCAGCTCCGGGCCCAAGCAGTTCTTC. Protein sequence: CASSSGPKQFF. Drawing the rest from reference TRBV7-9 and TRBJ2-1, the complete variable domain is DTGVSQNPRHKITKRGQNVTFRCDPISEHNRLYWYRQTLGQGPEFLTYFQNEAQLEKSRLLSDRFSAERPKGSFSTLEIQRTEQGDSAMYLCASSSGPKQFFGPGTRLTVL.

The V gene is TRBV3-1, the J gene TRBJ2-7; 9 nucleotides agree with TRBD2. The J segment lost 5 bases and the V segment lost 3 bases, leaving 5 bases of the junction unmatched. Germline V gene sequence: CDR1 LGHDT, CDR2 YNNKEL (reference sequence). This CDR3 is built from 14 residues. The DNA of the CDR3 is TGTGCCAGCAGCCATAGCGGGAGCCCCCACGAGCAGTACTTC. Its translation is CASSHSGSPHEQYF.

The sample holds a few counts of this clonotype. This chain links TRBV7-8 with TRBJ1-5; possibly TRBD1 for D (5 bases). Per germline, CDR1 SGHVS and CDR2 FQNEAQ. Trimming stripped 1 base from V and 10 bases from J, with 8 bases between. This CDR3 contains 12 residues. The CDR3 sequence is CASSLGGVPQHF. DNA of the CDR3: TGTGCCAGCAGCTTAGGGGGGGTCCCCCAGCATTTT.

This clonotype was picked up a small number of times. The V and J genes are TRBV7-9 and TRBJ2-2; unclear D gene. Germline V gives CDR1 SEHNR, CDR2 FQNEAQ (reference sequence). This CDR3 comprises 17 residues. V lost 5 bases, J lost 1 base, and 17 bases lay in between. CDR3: CASSPRTVIKNTGELFF. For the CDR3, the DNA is TGTGCCAGCAGCCCTCGGACGGTGATCAAGAACACCGGGGAGCTGTTTTTT.

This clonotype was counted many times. CDR3 sequence: CASSGTTHGYNEQFF. CDR3 sequence (DNA): TGCGCCAGCAGCGGGACAACTCACGGGTACAATGAGCAGTTCTTC. The V and J genes are TRBV5-1 and TRBJ2-1; perhaps TRBD1 as D (6 bases). V lost 4 bases and J 4 bases, leaving 15 bases between the germline ends. The CDR3 consists of 15 residues. Germline CDR1 SGHRS, CDR2 YFSETQ.

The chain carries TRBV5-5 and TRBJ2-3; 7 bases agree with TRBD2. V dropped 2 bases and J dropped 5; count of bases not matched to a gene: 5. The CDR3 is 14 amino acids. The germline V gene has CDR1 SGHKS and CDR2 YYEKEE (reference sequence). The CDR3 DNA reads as TGTGCCAGCAGCTTCAGGGTAGCGGGAGATACGCAGTATTTT. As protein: CASSFRVAGDTQYF.

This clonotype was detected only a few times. This CDR3 is CASSLSVRGSNQPNEQFF. CDR3 sequence (DNA): TGCGCCAGCAGCTTGTCGGTCCGGGGTTCCAATCAGCCCAATGAGCAGTTCTTC. The chain employs TRBV5-1 and TRBJ2-1, with D possibly TRBD2 on 5 matching bases. The CDR3 consists of 18 residues. The V end was cut by 1 base, the J end by 6 bases, with 23 bases between. Germline CDR1 is SGHRS and CDR2 is YFSETQ.

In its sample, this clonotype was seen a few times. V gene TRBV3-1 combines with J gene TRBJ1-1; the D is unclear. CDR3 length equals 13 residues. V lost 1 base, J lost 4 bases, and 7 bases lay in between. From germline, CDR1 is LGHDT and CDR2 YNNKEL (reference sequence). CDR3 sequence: CASSQVFATEAFF. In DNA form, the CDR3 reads TGTGCCAGCAGCCAAGTCTTTGCCACTGAAGCTTTCTTT.

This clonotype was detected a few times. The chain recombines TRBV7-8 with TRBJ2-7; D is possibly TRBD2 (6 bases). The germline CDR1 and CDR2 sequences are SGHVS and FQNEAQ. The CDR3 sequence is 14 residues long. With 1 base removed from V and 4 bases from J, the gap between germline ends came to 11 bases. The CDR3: CASSLVRERYEQYF. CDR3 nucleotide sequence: TGTGCCAGCAGCTTAGTTCGGGAGCGATACGAGCAGTACTTC.

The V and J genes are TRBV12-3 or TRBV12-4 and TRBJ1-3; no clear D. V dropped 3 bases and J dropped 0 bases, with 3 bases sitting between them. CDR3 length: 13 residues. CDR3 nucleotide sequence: TGTGCCAGCAGTTTTGTCTCTGGAAACACCATATATTTT. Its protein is CASSFVSGNTIYF.

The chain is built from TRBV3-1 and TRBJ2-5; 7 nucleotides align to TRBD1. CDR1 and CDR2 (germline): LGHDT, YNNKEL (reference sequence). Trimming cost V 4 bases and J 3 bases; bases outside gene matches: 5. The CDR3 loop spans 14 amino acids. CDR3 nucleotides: TGTGCCAGCAGCCCCCCCGACAGGGAAGAGACCCAGTACTTC. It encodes CASSPPDREETQYF.

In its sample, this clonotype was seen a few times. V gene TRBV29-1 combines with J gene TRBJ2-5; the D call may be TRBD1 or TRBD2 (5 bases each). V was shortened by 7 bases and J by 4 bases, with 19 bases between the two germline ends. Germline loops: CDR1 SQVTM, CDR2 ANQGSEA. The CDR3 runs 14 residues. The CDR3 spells CSAPGPGGLETQYF. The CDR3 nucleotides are TGCAGCGCCCCGGGACCTGGGGGTTTAGAGACCCAGTACTTC.

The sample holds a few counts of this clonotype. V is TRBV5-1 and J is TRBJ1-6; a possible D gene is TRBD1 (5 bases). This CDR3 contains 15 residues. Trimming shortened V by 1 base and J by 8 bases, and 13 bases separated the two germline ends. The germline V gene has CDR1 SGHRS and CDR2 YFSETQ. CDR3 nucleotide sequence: TGCGCCAGCAGCTTGTCGGGGGTCTCTTATTCACCCCTCCACTTT. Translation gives CASSLSGVSYSPLHF.

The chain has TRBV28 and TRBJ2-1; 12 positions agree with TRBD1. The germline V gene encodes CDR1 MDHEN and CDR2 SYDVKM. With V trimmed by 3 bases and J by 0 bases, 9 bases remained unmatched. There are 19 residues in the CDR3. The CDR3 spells CASSLRGTGGFSSYNEQFF. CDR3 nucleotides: TGTGCCAGCAGTTTGCGCGGGACAGGGGGCTTCAGCTCCTACAATGAGCAGTTCTTC. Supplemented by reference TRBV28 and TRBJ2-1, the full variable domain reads DVKVTQSSRYLVKRTGEKVFLECVQDMDHENMFWYRQDPGLGLRLIYFSYDVKMKEKGDIPEGYSVSREKKERFSLILESASTNQTSMYLCASSLRGTGGFSSYNEQFFGPGTRLTVL.

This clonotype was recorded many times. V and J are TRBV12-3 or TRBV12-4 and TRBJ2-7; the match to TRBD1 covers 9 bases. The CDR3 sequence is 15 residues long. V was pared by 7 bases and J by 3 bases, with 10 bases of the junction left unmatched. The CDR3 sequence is CASTSGQGTVYEQYF. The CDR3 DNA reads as TGTGCCAGCACTTCGGGACAGGGTACGGTCTACGAGCAGTACTTC.

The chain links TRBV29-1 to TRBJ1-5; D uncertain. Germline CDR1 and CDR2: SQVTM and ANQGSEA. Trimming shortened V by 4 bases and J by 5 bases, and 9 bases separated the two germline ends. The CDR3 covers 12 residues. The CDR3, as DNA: TGCAGCGTTGTTCTCCCCGATCAGCCCCAGCATTTT. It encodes CSVVLPDQPQHF.

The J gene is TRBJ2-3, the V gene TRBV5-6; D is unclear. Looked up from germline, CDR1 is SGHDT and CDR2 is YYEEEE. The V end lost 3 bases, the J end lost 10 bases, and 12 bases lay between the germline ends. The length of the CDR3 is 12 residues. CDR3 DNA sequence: TGTGCCAGCAGCTCGGACCCCGGATCGCAGTATTTT. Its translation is CASSSDPGSQYF.

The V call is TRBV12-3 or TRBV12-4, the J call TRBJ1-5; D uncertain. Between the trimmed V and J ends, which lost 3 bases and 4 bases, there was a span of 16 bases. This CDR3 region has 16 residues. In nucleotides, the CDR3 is TGTGCCAGCAGTTTTGGTACAGTCTCCCCTAATCAGCCCCAGCATTTT. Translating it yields CASSFGTVSPNQPQHF.

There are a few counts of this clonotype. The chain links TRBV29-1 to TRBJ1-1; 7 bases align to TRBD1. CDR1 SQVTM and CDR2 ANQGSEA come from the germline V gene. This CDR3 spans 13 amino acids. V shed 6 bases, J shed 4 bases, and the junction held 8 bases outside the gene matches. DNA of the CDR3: TGCAGCGTCCGCAGGGGGTTGGGCACTGAAGCTTTCTTT. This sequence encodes CSVRRGLGTEAFF.

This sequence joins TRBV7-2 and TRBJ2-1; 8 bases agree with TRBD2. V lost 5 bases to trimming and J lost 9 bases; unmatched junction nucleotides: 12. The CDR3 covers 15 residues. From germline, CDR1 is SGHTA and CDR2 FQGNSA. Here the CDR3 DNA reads TGTGCCAGCAGCCGGTATGTCGGGAGGGCGGGTGAGCAGTTCTTC. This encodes CASSRYVGRAGEQFF.